Reported below is one T cell receptor beta chain. One end of the junction fails to match germline, which may point to a read error. Germline values: CDR1 LGHDT, CDR2 YNNKEL (reference sequence). The CDR3 is made up of 14 amino acids. These data originate in a study of PD-1 and CTLA-4 blockade in melanoma. Profiled with immunoSEQ multiplex PCR; TCRdb holds only in-frame clones, not every one. The sample lists about 31,000 clones, less than 95% occurring once. The chain combines TRBV3-1 (or the pseudogene TRBV3-2) with TRBJ2-7; 13 bases map to TRBD2. The origin of this receptor is a human donor with melanoma. The material was CD8+ T cells from peripheral blood, obtained from a patient given anti-PD-1 treatment. The chain's CDR3 is CASSPPGGLAGHLF. CDR3 DNA: TGTGCCAGCAGCCCACCGGGGGGACTAGCGGGACACCTCTTC.